The TCR beta chain under discussion was sequenced for a study of PD-1 blockade in classical Hodgkin lymphoma. On this clone: Its antigen is still unknown.

Libraries were prepared by immunoSEQ multiplex PCR; TCRdb keeps only in-frame clonotypes and omits some of them. Among some 38,000 clones listed, approximately 80% were seen once. Brentuximab vedotin exposure varied, and every patient relapsed after autologous stem cell transplantation. Germline-derived CDR1 and CDR2 are MDHEN and SYDVKM. The CDR3 covers 14 residues. V was pared by 5 bases and J by 4 bases, with 7 bases of the junction left unmatched. Study outcomes and limitations: The authors excluded patients who started nivolumab under 1 year after ASCT. Diminished baseline TCR diversity has been reported in newly diagnosed patients relative to healthy donors.

Specimen: peripheral blood mononuclear cells (PBMCs), collected at baseline. The TCR was taken from a human donor with classical Hodgkin lymphoma. The rearrangement joins TRBV28 to TRBJ1-1; 7 bases fit TRBD1. The CDR3 nucleotides are TGTGCCAGCAGTACCCGACAGGGAGGCACTGAAGCTTTCTTT. Translated: CASSTRQGGTEAFF.